The clone carrying this T cell receptor (beta chain) has more than one count but fewer than ten. The entry originates in a study of T cell changes during pregnancy in multiple sclerosis. This CDR3 spans 13 amino acids. Unmatched junction bases numbered 5, after V lost 8 bases and J lost 4 bases. Germline assignment: CDR1 ENHRY and CDR2 SYGVKD. TCRdb's copy holds only in-frame clones and misses some; the assay was immunoSEQ multiplex PCR. The data contain some 60,000 clones, around nine tenths of them singletons. This material consisted of peripheral blood, taken in the third trimester of pregnancy. The chain employs TRBV10-3 and TRBJ1-1; 9 nucleotides line up with TRBD1. The TCR originated in a female donor in good health, enrolled as a control in a pregnancy study. The CDR3 loop is CAIGQGSSTEAFF. For the CDR3, the DNA is TGTGCCATCGGACAGGGGTCTAGCACTGAAGCTTTCTTT.